These 19 T cell receptor beta chains originate from one sample sequenced in a study of blood T cell repertoires in COVID-19. The protocol was immunoSEQ multiplex PCR, while the TCRdb copy is restricted to in-frame clones and leaves out a portion. The sample holds some 65,000 clones; over 75% are singletons and the top ten take around 2.9%. Material for sequencing was peripheral blood. The origin of the receptors is a man older than 75 with acute or convalescent COVID-19.

This clone was observed a single time. This sequence joins TRBV11-2 and TRBJ1-4; D may be TRBD1 (5 bases). V lost 3 bases to trimming and J lost 1 base, with 12 bases between them. This CDR3 has 16 residues. CDR1 and CDR2 (germline): SGHAT, FQNNGV. CDR3: CASSFAGGGTNEKLFF. In nucleotides, the CDR3 is TGTGCCAGCAGCTTTGCGGGGGGGGGAACTAATGAAAAACTGTTTTTT.

V usage is TRBV29-1 and J usage is TRBJ1-2; D is possibly TRBD1 (5 bases). V shed 7 bases and J shed 1 base, with 13 bases lying between them. Germline V gene sequence: CDR1 SQVTM, CDR2 ANQGSEA. The CDR3 totals 13 residues. CDR3 nucleotides: TGCAGCGCCGTGGACGGGGGTAACTATGGCTACACCTTC. Its translation is CSAVDGGNYGYTF.

V gene TRBV28 combines with J gene TRBJ2-7; 9 bases align to TRBD2. CDR3 length equals 15 residues. The V gene end was trimmed by 5 bases and the J gene end by 2 bases; junction bases not matched to a gene: 7. Germline-derived CDR1 and CDR2 are MDHEN and SYDVKM. CDR3: CASSRLAASTYEQYF. The CDR3 DNA reads as TGTGCCAGCAGTCGACTAGCGGCCTCAACCTACGAGCAGTACTTC.

V usage is TRBV27 and J usage is TRBJ1-5, with TRBD1 identical over 8 bases. The germline V gene encodes CDR1 MNHEY and CDR2 SMNVEV (reference sequence). The length of the CDR3 is 14 residues. J gave up 3 bases and V 4 bases, and 2 bases lay outside the gene matches. This CDR3 reads CASSSDRANQPQHF. In DNA, the CDR3 is TGTGCCAGCAGTTCGGACAGGGCCAATCAGCCCCAGCATTTT.

The rearrangement joins TRBV25-1 to TRBJ2-2; 8 bases agree with TRBD2. Trimming removed 4 bases from V and 4 bases from J; junction bases left unmatched: 5. The CDR3 covers 15 residues. CDR1 and CDR2 from the germline V gene are MGHDK and SYGVNS. Written as DNA, the CDR3 is TGTGCCAGCAGTGGTAAAGCGGGAGTCACCGGGGAGCTGTTTTTT. The encoded protein is CASSGKAGVTGELFF.

This chain uses TRBV11-2 with TRBJ1-3; weak D call: TRBD1 (6 bases). CDR1 and CDR2 (germline): SGHAT, FQNNGV. The CDR3 contains 17 residues. V lost 5 bases and J lost 4, with 21 bases in between. CDR3 nucleotides: TGTGCCAGCAGCCCTAGTCTCATCGGACAGCAAGGAAACACCATATATTTT. This sequence encodes CASSPSLIGQQGNTIYF.

This chain uses TRBV6-6 with TRBJ2-7; perhaps TRBD2 as D (6 bases). Trimming left V 6 bases short and J 2 bases short, with 17 bases between. The CDR3 length is 15 residues. Looked up from germline, CDR1 is MNHNY and CDR2 is SVGAGI (reference sequence). CDR3 protein: CASRRSRDRTYEQYF. DNA for the CDR3: TGTGCCAGCAGACGCTCGCGGGACCGGACCTACGAGCAGTACTTC.

The chain links TRBV24-1 to TRBJ2-2; TRBD2 aligns across 10 bases. The CDR3 contains 15 residues. V gave up 8 bases and J gave up 5 bases; unmatched junction bases: 7. Per germline, CDR1 KGHDR and CDR2 SFDVKD. Written as DNA, the CDR3 is TGTGCCACCAAAGCGGGAGGGCCCGGTACCGGGGAGCTGTTTTTT. Its protein is CATKAGGPGTGELFF.

This rearrangement joins TRBV6-6 to TRBJ1-1; perhaps TRBD1 as D (6 bases). Germline V gene data show CDR1 as MNHNY and CDR2 as SVGAGI (reference sequence). This CDR3 comprises 15 residues. Trimming shortened V by 8 bases and J by 4 bases, and 20 bases separated the two germline ends. The CDR3 sequence is CASHPLRGSGTEAFF. DNA for the CDR3: TGTGCCAGCCACCCCCTCAGGGGCTCTGGCACTGAAGCTTTCTTT.

The chain employs TRBV30 and TRBJ2-3; 7 nucleotides match TRBD1. Germline V gene lookup returns CDR1 GTSNPN and CDR2 SVGIG (reference sequence). V trimming: 5 bases; J trimming: 0 bases; junction bases outside the gene matches: 5. CDR3 size: 14 residues. The CDR3 protein is CAWSTGISTDTQYF. The CDR3 DNA sequence: TGTGCCTGGTCGACAGGGATTAGCACAGATACGCAGTATTTT.

The chain uses TRBV10-3 and TRBJ1-4; D may be TRBD1 (6 bases). This CDR3 has 13 amino acids. Germline values: CDR1 ENHRY, CDR2 SYGVKD. The V end lost 6 bases, the J end lost 7 bases, and 12 bases lay between the germline ends. This CDR3 reads CAIRSGVGEKLFF. The CDR3, as DNA: TGTGCCATCAGATCAGGGGTGGGTGAAAAACTGTTTTTT.

This clone has a handful of counts. The chain links TRBV7-6 to TRBJ2-7; 9 nucleotides match TRBD2. Trimming removed 2 bases from V and 6 bases from J; junction bases left unmatched: 11. Germline V gives CDR1 SGHVS, CDR2 FNYEAQ. This CDR3 has 16 amino acids. CDR3 protein: CASSLLGSGSGSEQYF. CDR3 nucleotide sequence: TGTGCCAGCAGCTTACTAGGTAGCGGGAGTGGGTCCGAGCAGTACTTC.

V gene TRBV27 combines with J gene TRBJ2-7, with 7 bases lining up with TRBD1. The germline gives CDR1 MNHEY, CDR2 SMNVEV (reference sequence). With 5 bases clipped from V and 3 bases from J, the junction kept 7 bases outside the gene matches. The CDR3 is made up of 14 amino acids. The CDR3 coding sequence is TGTGCCAGCAGTGCCAGGGGGTTGGTCTACGAGCAGTACTTC. It specifies CASSARGLVYEQYF.

The count of this clone is one. This rearrangement joins TRBV14 to TRBJ2-2, with TRBD2 as a possible D gene (6 bases). Germline CDR1 SGHDN, CDR2 FVKESK. Trimming cost V 3 bases and J 3 bases, with 11 bases left between them. CDR3 length: 15 residues. The CDR3 nucleotides are TGTGCCAGCAGCCAGCAGGGACTTTACACCGGGGAGCTGTTTTTT. As protein: CASSQQGLYTGELFF.

The gene calls are TRBV24-1 and TRBJ2-1, with D tentatively TRBD1 (5 bases). This CDR3 comprises 15 residues. The germline V and J ends were trimmed by 4 bases and 5 bases, with 14 bases remaining between them. Germline CDR1 and CDR2: KGHDR and SFDVKD. In nucleotides, the CDR3 is TGTGCCACCAGTGACCCAGGGTTATGGAACAATGAGCAGTTCTTC. It translates to CATSDPGLWNNEQFF.

This clone is a singleton in its sample. The CDR3 coding sequence is TGTGCCAGCAGCTTACAAATCTCGGGACAGCCCACCGGGGAGCTGTTTTTT. Translating gives CASSLQISGQPTGELFF. This sequence joins TRBV7-2 and TRBJ2-2, with TRBD1 matching 7 bases. Per germline, CDR1 SGHTA and CDR2 FQGNSA. V dropped 2 bases and J dropped 4; count of bases not matched to a gene: 10. The CDR3 is 17 residues long.

V gene TRBV7-9 combines with J gene TRBJ1-2; 8 bases are shared with TRBD1. J gave up 2 bases and V 2 bases, and 4 bases lay outside the gene matches. CDR3 length: 15 residues. CDR1 is SEHNR, CDR2 FQNEAQ, per germline (reference sequence). The CDR3 DNA reads TGTGCCAGCAGCTTACAGGGGGCAGGAAACTATGGCTACACCTTC. It is translated as CASSLQGAGNYGYTF.

CDR3 loop: CASSGGTGRGQPQHF. The CDR3 coding sequence is TGTGCCAGCAGCGGAGGGACAGGTCGAGGACAGCCCCAGCATTTT. The chain joins TRBV7-9 to TRBJ1-5; TRBD1 agrees at 8 bases. Germline loops: CDR1 SEHNR, CDR2 FQNEAQ (reference sequence). The ends lost 5 bases at V and 7 bases at J; junction bases unmatched: 10. CDR3 length equals 15 residues.

The chain has TRBV11-2 and TRBJ2-1; TRBD1 agrees at 10 bases. The CDR3 has 14 amino acids. Trimming took 3 bases from V and 6 from J; bases not matched to a gene: 2. The germline gives CDR1 SGHAT, CDR2 FQNNGV. CDR3 DNA sequence: TGTGCCAGCAGCTTCCGGGACAGGGGCAATGAGCAGTTCTTC. It translates to CASSFRDRGNEQFF.